The 18 T cell receptor beta chains given below trace back to one sample, sequenced in a study of early T cells in non-severe SARS-CoV-2 infection. TCRdb used MiXCR to reprocess the 5' RACE reads, holding one entry per CDR3 protein. The table has around 100,000 distinct CDR3 sequences, 16% seen once; the top ten hold 0.95% to 1.5%. What was sequenced was whole blood. The receptors come from an adult who was a healthcare worker with PCR-confirmed SARS-CoV-2 infection or an uninfected control (not recorded which).

This clonotype has more than one count but fewer than ten. This chain connects TRBV6-6 to TRBJ2-7, with D tentatively TRBD1 (6 bases). V shed 3 bases and J shed 4 bases, with 19 bases lying between them. The CDR3 extends over 16 amino acids. CDR1 MNHNY and CDR2 SVGAGI come from the germline V gene (reference sequence). CDR3: CASSYTTQRDKYEQYF. DNA of the CDR3: TGTGCCAGCAGTTATACCACGCAACGGGACAAATACGAGCAGTACTTC.

This chain uses TRBV18 with TRBJ1-4; no firm D call. Trimming shortened V by 1 base and J by 2 bases, and 5 bases separated the two germline ends. CDR1 is KGHSH and CDR2 is LQKENI in the germline V gene. This CDR3 is built from 14 residues. The CDR3 nucleotides are TGTGCCAGCTCACCACGACTCACTAATGAAAAACTGTTTTTT. Translation: CASSPRLTNEKLFF.

This chain connects TRBV29-1 to TRBJ2-7; tentatively, D is TRBD1 or TRBD2 (5 bases each). V lost 6 bases to trimming and J lost 2 bases, with 11 bases between them. From germline, CDR1 is SQVTM and CDR2 ANQGSEA. This CDR3 comprises 12 residues. CDR3 in DNA: TGCAGCGTCGGGACCGGTACCTACGAGCAGTACTTC. Protein: CSVGTGTYEQYF.

The genes are TRBV7-6 and TRBJ2-4; D unclear. V lost 5 bases to trimming and J lost 4 bases, with 18 bases between them. Germline CDR1 reads SGHVS; CDR2 reads FNYEAQ. This CDR3 has 16 amino acids. DNA for the CDR3: TGTGCCAGCAGCCCCGAACCTTACGTGGGGAAAAACATTCAGTACTTC. This encodes CASSPEPYVGKNIQYF.

This clonotype showed up just a few times. The V and J genes are TRBV7-8 and TRBJ2-5; D tentatively fits TRBD1 or TRBD2 (5 bases each). Germline loops: CDR1 SGHVS, CDR2 FQNEAQ. V was trimmed by 1 base and J by 1 base, leaving 10 bases between them. CDR3 length equals 15 residues. DNA for the CDR3: TGTGCCAGCAGCTTAGGTCCGGGGACCCAAGAGACCCAGTACTTC. Translating it yields CASSLGPGTQETQYF.

In its sample, this clonotype was seen a few times. The genes are TRBV7-7 and TRBJ2-1; 8 nucleotides line up with TRBD1. The length of the CDR3 is 15 residues. Per the germline V gene, CDR1 is SSHAT and CDR2 is FNYEAQ (reference sequence). Trimming removed 0 bases from V and 8 bases from J; junction bases left unmatched: 6. CDR3 amino acids: CASSLAQGGLDEQFF. CDR3 coding DNA: TGTGCCAGCAGCTTAGCACAGGGGGGTCTCGATGAGCAGTTCTTC.

The chain links TRBV29-1 to TRBJ1-2; TRBD1 matches 7 bases. CDR1 and CDR2 from the germline V gene are SQVTM and ANQGSEA. The V and J ends lost 1 base and 6 bases, in that order; junction bases with no gene match: 2. The CDR3 is 12 residues long. The CDR3 coding sequence is TGCAGCGTTGAAGCAGACAGGGATGGCTACACCTTC. This encodes CSVEADRDGYTF.

There are a few counts of this clonotype. The V and J genes are TRBV25-1 and TRBJ2-5; D gene unclear. The CDR3 is 12 residues long. V gave up 1 base and J gave up 4 bases, with 4 bases separating them. CDR1 is MGHDK, CDR2 SYGVNS, per germline. As DNA, the CDR3 is TGTGCCAGCAGTGAATTAGGAGAGACCCAGTACTTC. Translated, it gives CASSELGETQYF.

The rearrangement links TRBV20-1 to TRBJ2-7, with 8 bases fitting TRBD1. With V trimmed by 1 base and J by 3 bases, 14 bases remained unmatched. Germline V CDR1 and CDR2: DFQATT, SNEGSKA (reference sequence). The CDR3 has 17 residues. The CDR3 loop reads CSARGQGALWDGYEQYF. CDR3 nucleotides: TGCAGTGCTAGAGGCCAGGGGGCGTTATGGGATGGCTACGAGCAGTACTTC.

The chain couples TRBV5-1 to TRBJ2-5, with D perhaps matching TRBD1 (6 bases). The CDR3 is 14 amino acids. Trimming removed 0 bases from V and 4 bases from J, with 10 bases in between. Germline values: CDR1 SGHRS, CDR2 YFSETQ. This chain's CDR3 is CASSLAQQGETQYF. The CDR3 bases are TGCGCCAGCAGCTTGGCCCAACAGGGAGAGACCCAGTACTTC.

The V and J genes are TRBV6-6 and TRBJ2-1, with 8 nucleotides matching TRBD2. With 5 bases clipped from V and 6 bases from J, the junction kept 3 bases outside the gene matches. There are 13 residues in the CDR3. CDR1 MNHNY and CDR2 SVGAGI come from the germline V gene (reference sequence). The CDR3: CASSPGLANEQFF. CDR3 bases: TGTGCCAGCAGTCCTGGACTAGCCAATGAGCAGTTCTTC.

This chain connects TRBV27 to TRBJ1-1, with D uncertain. Germline-derived CDR1 and CDR2 are MNHEY and SMNVEV (reference sequence). Trimming took 2 bases from V and 1 from J, leaving 8 bases between them. The CDR3 covers 14 residues. Written as DNA, the CDR3 is TGTGCCAGCAGTTTACTGGGCACGAACACTGAAGCTTTCTTT. Translating gives CASSLLGTNTEAFF.

CDR3 region: CASSEVSGAYTDTQYF. CDR3 nucleotides: TGTGCCAGCAGTGAAGTCAGCGGGGCCTACACAGATACGCAGTATTTT. The J gene is TRBJ2-3, the V gene TRBV6-1; 7 bases map to TRBD2. After removal of 1 base from V and 2 bases from J, the junction contained 6 bases not matched to a gene. Per germline, CDR1 MNHNS and CDR2 SASEGT. The CDR3 has 16 residues.

The V gene is TRBV9, the J gene TRBJ2-2; D ambiguous. Trimming stripped 0 bases from V and 6 bases from J, with 12 bases between. Germline lookup yields CDR1 SGDLS and CDR2 YYNGEE. This CDR3 is built from 15 residues. The CDR3 nucleotides are TGTGCCAGCAGCGTAGAAGTTTTGGACGCCGGGGAGCTGTTTTTT. This codes for CASSVEVLDAGELFF.

The rearrangement links TRBV6-2 or TRBV6-3 to TRBJ2-1, with TRBD2 identical over 9 bases. CDR3 length equals 17 residues. Germline V gene lookup returns CDR1 MNHEY and CDR2 SVGEGT. V was clipped by 7 bases and J by 2 bases; unmatched bases: 12. The CDR3 is CASKKRGAGGTYNEQFF. DNA for the CDR3: TGTGCCAGCAAAAAGAGGGGAGCGGGAGGTACCTACAATGAGCAGTTCTTC.

This clonotype has at least ten counts. The chain combines TRBV9 with TRBJ1-5; D is unclear. V shed 0 bases and J shed 6 bases, with 7 bases lying between them. CDR3 length: 13 amino acids. From germline, CDR1 is SGDLS and CDR2 YYNGEE. CDR3 sequence reads: CASSVGVLQPQHF. The CDR3 DNA sequence: TGTGCCAGCAGCGTAGGAGTACTTCAGCCCCAGCATTTT.

The CDR3 region is CAIGQGFRDTEAFF. Written as DNA, the CDR3 is TGTGCGATCGGACAGGGGTTTCGGGACACTGAAGCTTTCTTT. The chain employs TRBV7-9 and TRBJ1-1, with TRBD1 matching over 9 bases. The CDR3 loop spans 14 amino acids. From germline, CDR1 is SEHNR and CDR2 FQNEAQ (reference sequence).

The CDR3 bases are TGTGCCAGCAGTGACAGGGGCAGAAATCAGCCCCAGCATTTT. Encoded protein: CASSDRGRNQPQHF. This rearrangement joins TRBV12-3 or TRBV12-4 to TRBJ1-5; 8 bases align to TRBD1. Unmatched junction bases numbered 4, after V lost 5 bases and J lost 4 bases. The CDR3 is made up of 14 amino acids.